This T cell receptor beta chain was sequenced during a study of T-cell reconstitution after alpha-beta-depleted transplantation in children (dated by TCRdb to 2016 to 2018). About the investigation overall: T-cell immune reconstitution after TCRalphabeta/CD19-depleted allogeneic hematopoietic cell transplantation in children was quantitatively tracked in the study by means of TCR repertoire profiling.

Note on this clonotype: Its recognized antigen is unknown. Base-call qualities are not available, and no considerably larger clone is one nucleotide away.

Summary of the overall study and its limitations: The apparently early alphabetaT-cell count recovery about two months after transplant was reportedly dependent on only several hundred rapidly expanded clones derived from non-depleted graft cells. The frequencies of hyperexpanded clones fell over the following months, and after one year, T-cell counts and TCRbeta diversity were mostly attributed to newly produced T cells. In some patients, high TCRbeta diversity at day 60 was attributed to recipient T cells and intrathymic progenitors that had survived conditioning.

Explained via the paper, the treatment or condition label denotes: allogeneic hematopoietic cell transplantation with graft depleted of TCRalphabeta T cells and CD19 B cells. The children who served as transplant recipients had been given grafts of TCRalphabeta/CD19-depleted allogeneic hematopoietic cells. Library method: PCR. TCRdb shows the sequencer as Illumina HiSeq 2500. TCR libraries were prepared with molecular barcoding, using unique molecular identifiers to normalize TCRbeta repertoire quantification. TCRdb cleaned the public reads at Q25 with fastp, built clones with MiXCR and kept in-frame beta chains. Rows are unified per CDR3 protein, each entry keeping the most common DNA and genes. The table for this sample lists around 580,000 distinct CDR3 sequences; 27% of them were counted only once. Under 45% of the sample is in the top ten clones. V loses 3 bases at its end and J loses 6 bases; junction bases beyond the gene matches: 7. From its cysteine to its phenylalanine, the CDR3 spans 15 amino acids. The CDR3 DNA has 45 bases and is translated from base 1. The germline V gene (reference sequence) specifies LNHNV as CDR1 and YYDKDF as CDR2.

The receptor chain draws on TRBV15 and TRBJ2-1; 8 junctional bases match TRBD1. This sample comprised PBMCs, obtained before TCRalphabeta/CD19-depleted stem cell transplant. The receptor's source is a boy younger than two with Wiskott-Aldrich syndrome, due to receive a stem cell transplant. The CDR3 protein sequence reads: CATSRDRVWTNEQFF. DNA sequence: TGTGCCACCAGCAGGGACAGGGTCTGGACCAATGAGCAGTTCTTC.